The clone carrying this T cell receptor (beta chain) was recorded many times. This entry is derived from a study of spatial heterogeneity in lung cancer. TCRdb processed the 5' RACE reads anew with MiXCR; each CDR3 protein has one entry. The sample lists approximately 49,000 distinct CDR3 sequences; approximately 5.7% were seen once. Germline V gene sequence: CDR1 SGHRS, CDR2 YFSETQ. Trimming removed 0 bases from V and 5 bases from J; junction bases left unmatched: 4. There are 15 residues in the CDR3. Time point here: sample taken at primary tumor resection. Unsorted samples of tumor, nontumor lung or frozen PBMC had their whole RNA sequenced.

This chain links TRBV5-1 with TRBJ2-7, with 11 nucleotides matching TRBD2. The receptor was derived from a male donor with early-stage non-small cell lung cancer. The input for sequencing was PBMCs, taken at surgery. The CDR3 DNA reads TGCGCCAGCAGCTTGGTGCTAGCGGGAGGCGACGAGCAGTACTTC. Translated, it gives CASSLVLAGGDEQYF.